The T cell receptor (beta chain) described here comes from a study of control samples from healthy donors and cancer patients. Only a few counts were recorded for this clone. The junction does not match germline at one end; this may be a read error. This CDR3 has 12 amino acids. Germline assignment: CDR1 SGHDT and CDR2 YYEEEE. Clones were sequenced by immunoSEQ multiplex PCR, and TCRdb holds only the in-frame ones, with some missing. Altogether about 69,000 clones are present, approximately 80% being singletons, with the ten largest covering 2.9%. V usage is TRBV5-6 and J usage is TRBJ2-7, with D unclear. The sequence was collected from a woman aged 45-65 years with lung cancer. Sequencing used PBMCs. The CDR3 here is CASTLMGYEQYF. The DNA for the CDR3 is TGTGCCAGCACCTTGATGGGCTACGAGCAGTACTTC.